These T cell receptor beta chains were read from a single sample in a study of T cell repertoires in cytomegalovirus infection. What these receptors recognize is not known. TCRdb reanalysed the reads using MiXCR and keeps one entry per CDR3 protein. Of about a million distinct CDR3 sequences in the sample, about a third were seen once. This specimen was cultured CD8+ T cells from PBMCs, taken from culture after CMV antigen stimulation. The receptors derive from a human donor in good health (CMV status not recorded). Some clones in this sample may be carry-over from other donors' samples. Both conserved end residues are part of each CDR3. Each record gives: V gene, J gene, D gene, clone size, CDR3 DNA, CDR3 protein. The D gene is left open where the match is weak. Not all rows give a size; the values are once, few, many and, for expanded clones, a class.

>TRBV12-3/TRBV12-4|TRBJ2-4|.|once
TGTGCCAGCAGTTCCTCAGGATTAGCCAAAAACATTCAGTACTTC
CASSSSGLAKNIQYF
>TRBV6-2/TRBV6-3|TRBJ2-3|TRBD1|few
TGTGCCACCCTCGAGGGGGCCGAGAGCACAGATACGCAGTATTTT
CATLEGAESTDTQYF
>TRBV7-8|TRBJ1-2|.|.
TGTGCCAGCAGCTTAGGCGAGGTTAATGGCTACACCTTC
CASSLGEVNGYTF
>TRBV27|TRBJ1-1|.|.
TGTGCCAGCAGTCCGGCGTCCGGGACTGAAGCTTTCTTT
CASSPASGTEAFF
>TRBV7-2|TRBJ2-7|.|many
TGTGCCAGCAGCTTACCGATCGGCTCCTACGAGCAGTACTTC
CASSLPIGSYEQYF
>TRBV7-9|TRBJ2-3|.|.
TGTGCCAGCAGCTTCGGAGGGGCCCTTATATCGAGCACAGATACGCAGTATTTT
CASSFGGALISSTDTQYF
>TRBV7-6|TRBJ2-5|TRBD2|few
TGTGCCAGCAGTCCGGGGGGACCCCCTAGGGCCCAGTACTTC
CASSPGGPPRAQYF
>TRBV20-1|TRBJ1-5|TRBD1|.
TGCAGTGCTAGAAACAGGGGGTATAGCAATCAGCCCCAGCATTTT
CSARNRGYSNQPQHF
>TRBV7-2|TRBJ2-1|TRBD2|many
TGTGCCAGCAGCCCGGGGACTAGCGGGGGGGCCTACAATGAGCAGTTCTTC
CASSPGTSGGAYNEQFF
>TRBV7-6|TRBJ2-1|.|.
TGTGCTAGCAGCCCATCGGGGGCCGGGGTTGAGCAGTTCTTC
CASSPSGAGVEQFF
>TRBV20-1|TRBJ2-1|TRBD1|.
TGCAGTGCTCGACAGGGGGTCATTGAGCAGTTCTTC
CSARQGVIEQFF